These 15 T cell receptor beta chains originate from one sample sequenced in a study of T cell changes during pregnancy in multiple sclerosis. Here immunoSEQ multiplex PCR was the method, and the copy in TCRdb shows in-frame clones only, minus some. The data contain 55,000 to 70,000 clones, around 85% of them singletons. The sample consisted of CD4+ T cells from peripheral blood mononuclear cells, taken in the third trimester of pregnancy. Every receptor here comes from a female donor with multiple sclerosis, enrolled in a pregnancy study.

The chain employs TRBV6-5 and TRBJ1-2; 8 bases align to TRBD1. The CDR3 sequence is 15 residues long. Germline V gene sequence: CDR1 MNHEY, CDR2 SVGAGI. V shed 5 bases and J 0 bases; nucleotides not matched to a gene: 5. The CDR3 protein is CASSPGGVSNYGYTF. The DNA of the CDR3 is TGTGCCAGCAGTCCAGGGGGCGTATCTAACTATGGCTACACCTTC.

The gene calls are TRBV5-1 and TRBJ2-7, with D maybe TRBD2 (6 bases). This CDR3 region has 13 residues. V lost 3 bases, J lost 13 bases, and 20 bases lay in between. Looked up from germline, CDR1 is SGHRS and CDR2 is YFSETQ. CDR3 in amino acids: CASSSPGLLTNYF. DNA of the CDR3: TGCGCCAGCAGCTCCCCGGGACTCCTGACGAATTACTTC. The variable domain in full, with the rest retrieved from reference TRBV5-1 and TRBJ2-7, is KAGVTQTPRYLIKTRGQQVTLSCSPISGHRSVSWYQQTPGQGLQFLFEYFSETQRNKGNFPGRFSGRQFSNSRSEMNVSTLELGDSALYLCASSSPGLLTNYFGPGTRLTVT.

The rearrangement links TRBV10-1 to TRBJ1-2; 8 nucleotides align to TRBD1. J was trimmed by 5 bases and V by 5 bases; bases with no gene match: 4. The CDR3 is 13 amino acids. CDR1 and CDR2 (germline): WNHNN, SYGVQD (reference sequence). The CDR3: CASSRDRQYGYTF. In DNA form, the CDR3 reads TGCGCCAGCAGTAGGGACAGGCAATATGGCTACACCTTC.

This clone was counted between two and nine times. The chain links TRBV10-2 to TRBJ2-3; 7 bases fit TRBD2. The CDR3 is made up of 13 amino acids. Losses at the gene ends were 2 bases for V and 4 bases for J; bases not matched to a gene: 0. CDR1 and CDR2 from the germline V gene are WSHSY and SAAADI. CDR3 DNA sequence: TGCGCCAGCAGTGAGACTAGCGCAGATACGCAGTATTTT. Translation gives CASSETSADTQYF.

The CDR3 region is CASSQAVGAGVNEQFF. DNA for the CDR3: TGTGCCAGCAGCCAGGCCGTGGGGGCTGGGGTCAATGAGCAGTTCTTC. The chain links TRBV11-1 to TRBJ2-1; D might be TRBD1 (6 bases). Trimming stripped 5 bases from V and 6 bases from J, with 20 bases between. Germline loops: CDR1 SGHAT, CDR2 FQDESV (reference sequence). The CDR3 sequence is 16 residues long. Based on the CDR3 plus reference TRBV11-1 and TRBJ2-1, the full variable domain is EAEVAQSPRYKITEKSQAVAFWCDPISGHATLYWYRQILGQGPELLVQFQDESVVDDSQLPKDRFSAERLKGVDSTLKIQPAELGDSAMYLCASSQAVGAGVNEQFFGPGTRLTVL.

The genes are TRBV7-3 and TRBJ2-1, with 11 nucleotides matching TRBD2. CDR3 length: 15 residues. Germline CDR1 reads SGHTA; CDR2 reads FQGTGA. The V gene end was trimmed by 3 bases and the J gene end by 8 bases; junction bases not matched to a gene: 6. The CDR3 sequence: CASSFVAGGQDEQFF. CDR3 nucleotide sequence: TGTGCCAGCAGCTTCGTAGCGGGGGGGCAGGATGAGCAGTTCTTC.

This clone was counted a single time. The rearrangement links TRBV30 to TRBJ1-2; TRBD1 might be the D (5 bases). Deletions cut 0 bases from V and 8 bases from J, with 16 bases between. This CDR3 has 14 amino acids. CDR1 is GTSNPN, CDR2 SVGIG, per germline (reference sequence). This CDR3 reads CAWSVGATGGGYTF. The CDR3 DNA is TGTGCCTGGAGTGTTGGGGCCACGGGCGGCGGCTACACCTTC.

The CDR3 here is CAISTVGEELFF. CDR3 coding DNA: TGTGCCATCAGTACTGTCGGGGAGGAGCTGTTTTTT. The chain carries TRBV10-3 and TRBJ2-2; a possible D gene is TRBD2 (5 bases). Germline V lookup: CDR1 ENHRY, CDR2 SYGVKD. CDR3 size: 12 residues. Deletions cut 5 bases from V and 10 bases from J, with 11 bases between.

In its sample, this clone was seen a few times. This sequence joins TRBV28 and TRBJ2-5; 8 nucleotides align to TRBD1. V lost 5 bases to trimming and J lost 1 base; unmatched junction nucleotides: 6. CDR3 length: 15 amino acids. Germline loops: CDR1 MDHEN, CDR2 SYDVKM. The CDR3 nucleotides read TGTGCCAGCAGTGGATCGGGACAGGTCCAAGAGACCCAGTACTTC. Translation: CASSGSGQVQETQYF.

The chain links TRBV5-6 to TRBJ1-2; possibly TRBD1 for D (5 bases). Trimming took 2 bases from V and 4 from J, leaving 15 bases between them. The CDR3 spans 15 residues. CDR1 is SGHDT and CDR2 is YYEEEE in the germline V gene. This CDR3 reads CASSFFAGVVYGYTF. Written as DNA, the CDR3 is TGTGCCAGCAGCTTTTTTGCGGGGGTCGTCTATGGCTACACCTTC.

V usage is TRBV4-3 and J usage is TRBJ1-6; D gene unclear. Germline V gives CDR1 LGHNA, CDR2 YSLEER. There are 17 residues in the CDR3. The ends were cut back, 0 bases at V and 0 bases at J, with 9 bases in the middle. The CDR3 loop is CASSQDNLRSYNSPLHF. As DNA, the CDR3 is TGCGCCAGCAGCCAAGACAACTTACGCTCCTATAATTCACCCCTCCACTTT.

The chain has TRBV7-3 and TRBJ2-3, with D tentatively TRBD2 (7 bases). CDR3 length: 15 residues. Trimming pared 5 bases from V and 3 bases from J, leaving 15 bases between. Germline V CDR1 and CDR2: SGHTA, FQGTGA. In DNA, the CDR3 is TGTGCCAGCAGCCGAGGGGGGGGAAGGACAGATACGCAGTATTTT. Protein sequence: CASSRGGGRTDTQYF.

V gene TRBV11-2 combines with J gene TRBJ2-5; 8 bases agree with TRBD2. Germline V gives CDR1 SGHAT, CDR2 FQNNGV. The CDR3 covers 17 residues. Trimming removed 1 base from V and 4 bases from J; junction bases left unmatched: 11. In DNA, the CDR3 is TGTGCCAGCAGCTTAGGTGCGGCTAGCGGGCGGGGAGAGACCCAGTACTTC. This sequence encodes CASSLGAASGRGETQYF.

Only one count was recorded for this clone. This chain links TRBV18 with TRBJ1-3, with TRBD1 identical over 7 bases. The CDR3 is 15 amino acids. V gave up 6 bases and J gave up 0 bases; unmatched junction bases: 5. Germline lookup yields CDR1 KGHSH and CDR2 LQKENI. CDR3 sequence reads: CASSPTGDSGNTIYF. The CDR3 nucleotides read TGTGCCAGCTCGCCTACAGGGGACTCTGGAAACACCATATATTTT.

This chain connects TRBV5-1 to TRBJ1-1, with TRBD1 as a possible D gene (5 bases). V was trimmed by 2 bases and J by 1 base, leaving 9 bases between them. The V gene's germline CDR1 is SGHRS and CDR2 YFSETQ. The CDR3 consists of 14 residues. The CDR3 bases are TGCGCCAGCAGCTTAGGACAAACGAACACTGAAGCTTTCTTT. Protein product: CASSLGQTNTEAFF.